This is a list of T cell receptor beta chains from one sample in a study of cytotoxic CD8 clonotypes in ibrutinib-treated CLL. TCRdb keeps only in-frame clones here, not all; method: immunoSEQ multiplex PCR. This table has about 310,000 clones, just under 80% appearing once. Sequencing used PBMCs, obtained before ibrutinib treatment. The source is a human donor with chronic lymphocytic leukemia. Both conserved end residues are part of each CDR3. A D gene is named only where the DNA matches it firmly. Clone sizes are given selectively: once, few, many, or a class where the clone is expanded.

cdr3_aa: CASSLEQSFDSTDTQYF; cdr3_nt: TGTGCCAGCAGCTTAGAGCAGTCATTTGATAGCACAGATACGCAGTATTTT; j_call: TRBJ2-3; clone_size: .; d_call: .; v_call: TRBV7-9
cdr3_aa: CASSGGRGSATNEKLFF; cdr3_nt: TGTGCCAGCAGCGGAGGCAGGGGCTCGGCAACTAATGAAAAACTGTTTTTT; j_call: TRBJ1-4; clone_size: .; d_call: .; v_call: TRBV9
cdr3_aa: CASVGGWEETQYF; cdr3_nt: TGTGCTAGTGTGGGGGGTTGGGAAGAGACCCAGTACTTC; j_call: TRBJ2-5; clone_size: .; d_call: .; v_call: TRBV12-5
cdr3_aa: CASSSGLAVPSGANVLTF; cdr3_nt: TGTGCCAGCAGCTCCGGACTAGCGGTACCCTCTGGGGCCAACGTCCTGACTTTC; j_call: TRBJ2-6; clone_size: .; d_call: TRBD2; v_call: TRBV7-3
cdr3_aa: CASSPRGGSQETQYF; cdr3_nt: TGTGCCAGCAGCCCGCGTGGAGGGAGTCAAGAGACCCAGTACTTC; j_call: TRBJ2-5; clone_size: .; d_call: .; v_call: TRBV7-3
cdr3_aa: CAISDILGRNAYEQYF; cdr3_nt: TGTGCCATCAGTGATATTCTGGGCAGAAATGCCTACGAGCAGTACTTC; j_call: TRBJ2-7; clone_size: .; d_call: .; v_call: TRBV10-3
cdr3_aa: CASSPSNTWETQYF; cdr3_nt: TGTGCCAGCTCACCTTCTAATACCTGGGAGACCCAGTACTTC; j_call: TRBJ2-5; clone_size: .; d_call: .; v_call: TRBV18
cdr3_aa: CASSFWTVQETQYF; cdr3_nt: TGTGCCAGCAGTTTTTGGACTGTACAAGAGACCCAGTACTTC; j_call: TRBJ2-5; clone_size: .; d_call: .; v_call: TRBV27
cdr3_aa: CASSPGLAGVEEQYF; cdr3_nt: TGTGCCAGCAGCCCAGGACTAGCGGGAGTCGAGGAGCAGTACTTC; j_call: TRBJ2-7; clone_size: .; d_call: TRBD2; v_call: TRBV7-9
cdr3_aa: CATSDMNTEAFF; cdr3_nt: TGTGCCACCAGTGACATGAACACTGAAGCTTTCTTT; j_call: TRBJ1-1; clone_size: once; d_call: .; v_call: TRBV10-3
cdr3_aa: CASSLQGFGYTF; cdr3_nt: TGTGCCAGCAGTTTACAGGGGTTCGGCTACACCTTC; j_call: TRBJ1-2; clone_size: once; d_call: TRBD1; v_call: TRBV6-5
cdr3_aa: CASRGLAGDNTGELFF; cdr3_nt: TGTGCCAGCAGGGGACTAGCGGGAGATAACACCGGGGAGCTGTTTTTT; j_call: TRBJ2-2; clone_size: .; d_call: TRBD2; v_call: TRBV27
cdr3_aa: CASSLSGDEQYF; cdr3_nt: TGTGCCAGCAGCTTAAGTGGAGACGAGCAGTACTTC; j_call: TRBJ2-7; clone_size: .; d_call: .; v_call: TRBV11-3
cdr3_aa: CASSSTSGSHEQYF; cdr3_nt: TGCGCCAGCAGCTCGACTAGCGGGAGCCACGAGCAGTACTTC; j_call: TRBJ2-7; clone_size: .; d_call: TRBD2; v_call: TRBV5-1
cdr3_aa: CAWSVAGWAEKLFF; cdr3_nt: TGTGCCTGGAGTGTTGCAGGGTGGGCGGAAAAACTGTTTTTT; j_call: TRBJ1-4; clone_size: .; d_call: .; v_call: TRBV30
cdr3_aa: CASSYGTASLNTEAFF; cdr3_nt: TGTGCCAGCAGCTATGGGACTGCCTCTTTGAACACTGAAGCTTTCTTT; j_call: TRBJ1-1; clone_size: few; d_call: .; v_call: TRBV9
cdr3_aa: CASSFGGSGYGYTF; cdr3_nt: TGTGCCAGCAGCTTTGGGGGTTCGGGCTATGGCTACACCTTC; j_call: TRBJ1-2; clone_size: .; d_call: .; v_call: TRBV7-9
cdr3_aa: CASSTSGSTDTQYF; cdr3_nt: TGCGCCAGCAGCACCAGCGGGAGCACAGATACGCAGTATTTT; j_call: TRBJ2-3; clone_size: .; d_call: .; v_call: TRBV5-1
cdr3_aa: CASSQPKGAFLSETQYF; cdr3_nt: TGTGCCAGCAGTCAACCGAAGGGGGCGTTCCTTTCGGAGACCCAGTACTTC; j_call: TRBJ2-5; clone_size: .; d_call: TRBD1; v_call: TRBV28
cdr3_aa: CASSLMTSGSLEQFF; cdr3_nt: TGTGCCAGCAGCTTAATGACTAGCGGGAGTCTTGAGCAGTTCTTC; j_call: TRBJ2-1; clone_size: few; d_call: TRBD2; v_call: TRBV7-2
cdr3_aa: CSVMTDSNQPQHF; cdr3_nt: TGCAGCGTTATGACAGATAGCAATCAGCCCCAGCATTTT; j_call: TRBJ1-5; clone_size: .; d_call: .; v_call: TRBV29-1
cdr3_aa: CSARVGSMRFF; cdr3_nt: TGCAGTGCTAGAGTCGGGTCAATGCGGTTCTTC; j_call: TRBJ2-1; clone_size: .; d_call: .; v_call: TRBV20-1
cdr3_aa: CASSSGPRNTEAFF; cdr3_nt: TGTGCCAGCAGTTCCGGTCCGAGGAACACTGAAGCTTTCTTT; j_call: TRBJ1-1; clone_size: .; d_call: .; v_call: TRBV6-5
cdr3_aa: CASSSPGGNYGYTF; cdr3_nt: TGTGCCAGCAGCTCCCCAGGGGGGAACTATGGCTACACCTTC; j_call: TRBJ1-2; clone_size: .; d_call: TRBD1; v_call: TRBV7-9
cdr3_aa: CATRYLSDSTNEKLFF; cdr3_nt: TGTGCCACCCGCTACCTATCGGATTCAACTAATGAAAAACTGTTTTTT; j_call: TRBJ1-4; clone_size: .; d_call: .; v_call: TRBV19
cdr3_aa: CASSQDRNTEAFF; cdr3_nt: TGCGCCAGCAGCCAAGACAGGAACACTGAAGCTTTCTTT; j_call: TRBJ1-1; clone_size: many; d_call: .; v_call: TRBV4-3
cdr3_aa: CSVEDPREGAYNEQFF; cdr3_nt: TGCAGCGTTGAAGATCCCCGGGAGGGGGCGTACAATGAGCAGTTCTTC; j_call: TRBJ2-1; clone_size: .; d_call: .; v_call: TRBV29-1
cdr3_aa: CASSPRDGPYGYTF; cdr3_nt: TGTGCCAGCAGCCCCCGGGACGGACCTTATGGCTACACCTTC; j_call: TRBJ1-2; clone_size: .; d_call: .; v_call: TRBV5-4
cdr3_aa: CASSSPNTHEQYF; cdr3_nt: TGTGCCAGCAGCTCGCCTAACACGCACGAGCAGTACTTC; j_call: TRBJ2-7; clone_size: .; d_call: .; v_call: TRBV7-9
cdr3_aa: CASSSSTGYTDTQYF; cdr3_nt: TGTGCCAGCAGCTCGTCGACAGGCTACACAGATACGCAGTATTTT; j_call: TRBJ2-3; clone_size: .; d_call: .; v_call: TRBV11-3
cdr3_aa: CASSPGLAQETQYF; cdr3_nt: TGCGCCAGCAGCCCGGGACTAGCGCAAGAGACCCAGTACTTC; j_call: TRBJ2-5; clone_size: once; d_call: TRBD2; v_call: TRBV4-3
cdr3_aa: CASSAGGNYGYTF; cdr3_nt: TGTGCCAGCAGTGCAGGGGGCAACTATGGCTACACCTTC; j_call: TRBJ1-2; clone_size: .; d_call: TRBD1; v_call: TRBV6-4
cdr3_aa: CASSLDGTSTYEQYF; cdr3_nt: TGTGCCAGCAGCTTAGACGGGACATCGACCTACGAGCAGTACTTC; j_call: TRBJ2-7; clone_size: .; d_call: .; v_call: TRBV7-2
cdr3_aa: CASSLVASAAKNIQYF; cdr3_nt: TGTGCCAGCAGCTTAGTAGCTAGCGCGGCCAAAAACATTCAGTACTTC; j_call: TRBJ2-4; clone_size: .; d_call: .; v_call: TRBV7-9
cdr3_aa: CASSLARTGGFGYTF; cdr3_nt: TGTGCCAGCAGCTTGGCGCGGACAGGGGGCTTTGGCTACACCTTC; j_call: TRBJ1-2; clone_size: .; d_call: TRBD1; v_call: TRBV5-6
cdr3_aa: CASSFRTSGSMETQYF; cdr3_nt: TGTGCCAGCAGCTTCAGGACTAGCGGGAGTATGGAGACCCAGTACTTC; j_call: TRBJ2-5; clone_size: .; d_call: TRBD2; v_call: TRBV9